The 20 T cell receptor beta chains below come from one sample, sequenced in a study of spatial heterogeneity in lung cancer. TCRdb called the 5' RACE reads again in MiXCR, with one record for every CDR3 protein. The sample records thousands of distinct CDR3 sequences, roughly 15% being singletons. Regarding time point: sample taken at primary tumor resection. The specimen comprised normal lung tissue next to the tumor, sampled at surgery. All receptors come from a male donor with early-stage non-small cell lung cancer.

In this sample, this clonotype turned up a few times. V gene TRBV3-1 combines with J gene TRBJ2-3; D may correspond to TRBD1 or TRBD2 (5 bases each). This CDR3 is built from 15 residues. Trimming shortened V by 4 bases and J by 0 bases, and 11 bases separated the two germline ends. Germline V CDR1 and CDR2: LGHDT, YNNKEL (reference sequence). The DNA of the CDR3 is TGTGCCAGCAGCCTCGGGGCGCCTAGCACAGATACGCAGTATTTT. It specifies CASSLGAPSTDTQYF.

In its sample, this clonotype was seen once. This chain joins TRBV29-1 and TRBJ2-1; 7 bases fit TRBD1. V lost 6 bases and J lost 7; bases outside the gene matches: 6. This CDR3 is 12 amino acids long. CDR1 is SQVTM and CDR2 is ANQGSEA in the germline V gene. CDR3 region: CSVGGQGNEQFF. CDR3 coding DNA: TGCAGCGTAGGGGGCCAGGGGAATGAGCAGTTCTTC.

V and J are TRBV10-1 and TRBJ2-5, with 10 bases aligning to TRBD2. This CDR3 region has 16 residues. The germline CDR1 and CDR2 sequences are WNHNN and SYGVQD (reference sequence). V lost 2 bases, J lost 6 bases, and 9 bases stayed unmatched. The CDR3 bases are TGCGCCAGCAGTGAGGGCAGCGGGGGGGGCCGGCAGACCCAGTACTTC. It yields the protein CASSEGSGGGRQTQYF.

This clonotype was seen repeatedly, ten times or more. CDR3 nucleotide sequence: TGTGCCAGCCGGAGCCCGAATCTTCAAGAGACCCAGTACTTC. Translated, it gives CASRSPNLQETQYF. The chain combines TRBV27 with TRBJ2-5; D gene uncertain. There are 14 residues in the CDR3. The germline CDR1 and CDR2 sequences are MNHEY and SMNVEV (reference sequence). V was trimmed by 8 bases and J by 2 bases, leaving 15 bases between them.

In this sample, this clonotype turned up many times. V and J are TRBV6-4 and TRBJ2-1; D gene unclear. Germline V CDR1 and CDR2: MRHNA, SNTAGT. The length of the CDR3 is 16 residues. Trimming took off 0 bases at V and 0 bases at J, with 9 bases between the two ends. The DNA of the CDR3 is TGTGCCAGCAGTGACTCAGAGAGGAGCTCCTACAATGAGCAGTTCTTC. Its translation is CASSDSERSSYNEQFF.

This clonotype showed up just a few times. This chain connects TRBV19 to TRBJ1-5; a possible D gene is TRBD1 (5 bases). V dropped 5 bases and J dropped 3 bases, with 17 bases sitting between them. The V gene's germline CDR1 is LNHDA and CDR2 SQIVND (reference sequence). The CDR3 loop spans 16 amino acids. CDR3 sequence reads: CASSAQAGGVNQPQHF. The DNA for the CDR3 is TGTGCCAGTAGTGCCCAAGCGGGAGGGGTCAATCAGCCCCAGCATTTT.

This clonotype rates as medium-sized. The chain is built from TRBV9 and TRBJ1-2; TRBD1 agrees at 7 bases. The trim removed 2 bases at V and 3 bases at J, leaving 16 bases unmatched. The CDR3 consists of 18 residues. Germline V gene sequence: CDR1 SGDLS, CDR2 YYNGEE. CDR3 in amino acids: CASSVDASRTGGDYGYTF. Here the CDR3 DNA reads TGTGCCAGCAGCGTCGACGCATCTCGGACAGGAGGTGACTATGGCTACACCTTC. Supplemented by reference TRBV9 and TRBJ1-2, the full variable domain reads DSGVTQTPKHLITATGQRVTLRCSPRSGDLSVYWYQQSLDQGLQFLIQYYNGEERAKGNILERFSAQQFPDLHSELNLSSLELGDSALYFCASSVDASRTGGDYGYTFGSGTRLTVV.

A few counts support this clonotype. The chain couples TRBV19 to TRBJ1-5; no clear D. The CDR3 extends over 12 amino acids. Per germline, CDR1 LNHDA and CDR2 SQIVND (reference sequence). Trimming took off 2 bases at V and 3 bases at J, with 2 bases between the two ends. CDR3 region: CASSIINQPQHF. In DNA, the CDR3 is TGTGCCAGTAGTATAATCAATCAGCCCCAGCATTTT.

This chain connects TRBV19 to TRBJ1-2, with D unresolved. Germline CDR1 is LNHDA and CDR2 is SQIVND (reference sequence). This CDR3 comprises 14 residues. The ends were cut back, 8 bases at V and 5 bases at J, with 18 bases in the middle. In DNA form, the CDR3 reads TGTGCCAGTCGTAAACCGGGCTCGGATTATGGCTACACCTTC. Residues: CASRKPGSDYGYTF.

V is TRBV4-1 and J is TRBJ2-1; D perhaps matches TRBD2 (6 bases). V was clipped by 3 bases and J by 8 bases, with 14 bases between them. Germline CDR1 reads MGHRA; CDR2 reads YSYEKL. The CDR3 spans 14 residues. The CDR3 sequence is CASSQGTAFDEQFF. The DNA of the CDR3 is TGCGCCAGCAGCCAGGGGACTGCGTTCGATGAGCAGTTCTTC.

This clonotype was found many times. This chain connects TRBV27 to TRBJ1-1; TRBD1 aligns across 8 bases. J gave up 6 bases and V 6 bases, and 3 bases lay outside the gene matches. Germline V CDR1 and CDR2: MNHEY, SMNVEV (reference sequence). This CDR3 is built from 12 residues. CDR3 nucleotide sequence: TGTGCCAGCAGCCTGACAGGGGCTGAAGCTTTCTTT. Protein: CASSLTGAEAFF.

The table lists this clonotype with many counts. CDR3 in DNA: TGTGCCAGCAGGGGGACGTTGGGGACGCAGTATTTT. It is translated as CASRGTLGTQYF. The chain is built from TRBV12-3 or TRBV12-4 and TRBJ2-3, with D perhaps given as TRBD1 or TRBD2 (5 bases each). Trimming shortened V by 6 bases and J by 9 bases, and 13 bases separated the two germline ends. The CDR3 has 12 amino acids.

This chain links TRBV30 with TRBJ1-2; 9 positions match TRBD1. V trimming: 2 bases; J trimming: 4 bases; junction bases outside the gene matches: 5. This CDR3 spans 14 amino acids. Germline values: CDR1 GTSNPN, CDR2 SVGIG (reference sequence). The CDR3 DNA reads TGTGCCTGGAGTACTACACAGGGGGCCTATGGCTACACCTTC. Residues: CAWSTTQGAYGYTF. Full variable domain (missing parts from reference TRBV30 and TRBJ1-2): SQTIHQWPATLVQPVGSPLSLECTVEGTSNPNLYWYRQAAGRGLQLLFYSVGIGQISSEVPQNLSASRPQDRQFILSSKKLLLSDSGFYLCAWSTTQGAYGYTFGSGTRLTVV.

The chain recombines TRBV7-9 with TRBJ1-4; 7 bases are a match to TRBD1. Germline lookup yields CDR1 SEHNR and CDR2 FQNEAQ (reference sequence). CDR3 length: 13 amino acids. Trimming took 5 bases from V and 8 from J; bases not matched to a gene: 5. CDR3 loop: CASSLTGIEKLFF. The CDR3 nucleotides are TGTGCCAGCAGCCTGACAGGGATCGAAAAACTGTTTTTT.

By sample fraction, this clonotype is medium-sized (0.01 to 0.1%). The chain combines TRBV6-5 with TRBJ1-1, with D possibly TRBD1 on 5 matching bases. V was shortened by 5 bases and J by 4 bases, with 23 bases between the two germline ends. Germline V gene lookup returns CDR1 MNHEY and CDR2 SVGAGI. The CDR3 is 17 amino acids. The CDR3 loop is CASSLPGRVGMSTEAFF. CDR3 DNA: TGTGCCAGCAGTCTCCCCGGCAGGGTGGGTATGAGCACTGAAGCTTTCTTT.

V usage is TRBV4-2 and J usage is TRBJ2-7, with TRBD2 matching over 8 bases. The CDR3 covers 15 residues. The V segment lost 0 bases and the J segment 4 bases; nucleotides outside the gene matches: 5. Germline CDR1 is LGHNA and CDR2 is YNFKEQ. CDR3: CASSQEASGFYEQYF. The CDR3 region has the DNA TGTGCCAGCAGCCAAGAGGCTAGCGGGTTTTACGAGCAGTACTTC.

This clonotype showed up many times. The CDR3 DNA sequence: TGTGCCAGCAGCCAAGTGTCACAGACTAGCACAGATACGCAGTATTTT. It codes for CASSQVSQTSTDTQYF. The gene calls are TRBV4-2 and TRBJ2-3; D is uncertain. CDR3 size: 16 residues. Trimming pared 1 base from V and 0 bases from J, leaving 11 bases between. CDR1 and CDR2 (germline): LGHNA, YNFKEQ.

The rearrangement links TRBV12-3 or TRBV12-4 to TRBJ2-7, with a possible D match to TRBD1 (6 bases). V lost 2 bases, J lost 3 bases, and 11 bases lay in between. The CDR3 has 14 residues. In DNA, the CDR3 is TGTGCCAGCAGTTTATTCGGACAGTTCTACGAGCAGTACTTC. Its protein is CASSLFGQFYEQYF.

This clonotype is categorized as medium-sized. CDR3 loop: CASSRTGMNTEAFF. CDR3 nucleotides: TGTGCCAGCAGTCGGACAGGCATGAACACTGAAGCTTTCTTT. The chain couples TRBV12-3 or TRBV12-4 to TRBJ1-1, with 7 bases lining up with TRBD1. V gave up 5 bases and J gave up 0 bases; unmatched junction bases: 3. This CDR3 is 14 amino acids long.

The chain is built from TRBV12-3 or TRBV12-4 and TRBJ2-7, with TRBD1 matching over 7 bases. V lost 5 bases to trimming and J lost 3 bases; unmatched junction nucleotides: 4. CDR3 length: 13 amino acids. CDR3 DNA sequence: TGTGCCAGCAGTCCTGGGACAGACTACGAGCAGTACTTC. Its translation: CASSPGTDYEQYF.